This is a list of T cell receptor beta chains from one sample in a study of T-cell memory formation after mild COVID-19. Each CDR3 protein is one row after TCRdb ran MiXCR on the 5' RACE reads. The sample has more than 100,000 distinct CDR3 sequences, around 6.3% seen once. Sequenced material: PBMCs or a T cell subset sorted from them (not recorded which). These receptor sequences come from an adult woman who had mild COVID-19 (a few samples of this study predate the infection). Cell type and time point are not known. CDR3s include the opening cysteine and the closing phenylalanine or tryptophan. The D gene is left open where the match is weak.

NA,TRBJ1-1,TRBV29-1,CSVKKPGEGNTEAFF
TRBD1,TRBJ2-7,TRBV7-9,CASTRDRDGEQYF
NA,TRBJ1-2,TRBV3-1,CASSQDGAGYTF
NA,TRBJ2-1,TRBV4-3,CASSQEVSNEQFF
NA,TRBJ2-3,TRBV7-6,CASSPRSNGQADTQYF
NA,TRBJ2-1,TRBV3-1,CASSRAGGVVYNEQFF
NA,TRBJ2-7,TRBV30,CAWSVHPLYYEQYF
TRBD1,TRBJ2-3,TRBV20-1,CSAINRGSTDTQYF
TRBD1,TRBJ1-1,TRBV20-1,CSARKWGQGSTEAFF
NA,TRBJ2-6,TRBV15,CATSRESATGANVLTF
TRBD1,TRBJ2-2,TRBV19,CASSIQGVGELFF
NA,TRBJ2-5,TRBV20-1,CSARPDSLETQYF
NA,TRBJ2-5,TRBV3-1,CASSPSGGQGQETQYF
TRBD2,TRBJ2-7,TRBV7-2,CASSLDRLAGRTYEQYF
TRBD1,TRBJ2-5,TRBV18,CASSPDRASETQYF
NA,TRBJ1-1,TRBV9,CASSPSGGGVWTEALF
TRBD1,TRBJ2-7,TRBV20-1,CSARGPSGSRGLIYEQYF
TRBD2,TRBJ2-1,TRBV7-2,CASRNIAGVSYNEQFF
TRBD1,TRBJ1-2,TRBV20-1,CSVPGTGVDYGYTF
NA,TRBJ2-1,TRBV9,CASSRDGVNNEQFF
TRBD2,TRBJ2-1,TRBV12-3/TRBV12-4,CASSLVSGSRSEQFF